Below, 27 T cell receptor beta chains from the same sample are listed, as sequenced in a study of blood T cell repertoires in COVID-19. The protocol was immunoSEQ multiplex PCR, while the TCRdb copy is restricted to in-frame clones and leaves out a portion. The repertoire has fewer than 90,000 clones, 90% to 95% of them found once; the top ten carry more than 4%. Material for sequencing was peripheral blood. These receptors all stem from a human donor with active COVID-19. The donor label of this sample is uncertain.

The V gene is TRBV27, the J gene TRBJ1-1; a possible D gene is TRBD1 (6 bases). CDR1 MNHEY and CDR2 SMNVEV come from the germline V gene (reference sequence). V was cut by 4 bases and J by 2 bases, with 11 bases left in between. This CDR3 region has 14 residues. The CDR3 reads CASSSRTVNTEAFF. The CDR3 DNA follows: TGTGCCAGCAGTTCCCGGACAGTTAACACTGAAGCTTTCTTT.

The V call is TRBV9, the J call TRBJ2-1; 13 bases agree with TRBD2. The CDR3 is 17 amino acids. Germline V gene sequence: CDR1 SGDLS, CDR2 YYNGEE. Losses at the gene ends were 4 bases for V and 4 bases for J; bases not matched to a gene: 8. Here the CDR3 reads CASSLKPGLAGYNEQFF. The CDR3 DNA reads as TGTGCCAGCAGCTTAAAACCGGGACTAGCGGGGTACAATGAGCAGTTCTTC.

This chain links TRBV19 with TRBJ2-1; 10 bases line up with TRBD2. Per germline, CDR1 LNHDA and CDR2 SQIVND (reference sequence). The trim removed 2 bases at V and 3 bases at J, leaving 16 bases unmatched. This CDR3 spans 20 amino acids. The CDR3 protein is CASSIMAGVFSGGFYNEQFF. DNA for the CDR3: TGTGCCAGTAGTATAATGGCAGGGGTTTTTAGCGGGGGGTTCTACAATGAGCAGTTCTTC.

The V and J genes are TRBV10-1 and TRBJ2-1; TRBD2 matches 8 bases. V lost 5 bases to trimming and J lost 4 bases; unmatched junction nucleotides: 10. The CDR3 has 16 amino acids. Germline V gives CDR1 WNHNN, CDR2 SYGVQD (reference sequence). CDR3 coding DNA: TGCGCCAGCAGTATCCTCTGGCGGGGGGTTTACAATGAGCAGTTCTTC. Residues: CASSILWRGVYNEQFF.

The chain has TRBV15 and TRBJ2-3; TRBD2 might be the D (5 bases). V lost 0 bases to trimming and J lost 4 bases, with 8 bases between them. CDR1 is LNHNV, CDR2 YYDKDF, per germline (reference sequence). The CDR3 loop spans 14 amino acids. CDR3 nucleotides: TGTGCCACCAGCAGAGATCTCGGGGCAGATACGCAGTATTTT. This gives the protein CATSRDLGADTQYF.

V and J are TRBV11-1 and TRBJ2-7, with D perhaps TRBD1 (6 bases). CDR1 SGHAT and CDR2 FQDESV come from the germline V gene (reference sequence). The CDR3 contains 12 residues. V lost 3 bases and J lost 6, with 9 bases in between. Here the CDR3 DNA reads TGTGCCAGCAGCTTTGAGACAGGCGAGCAGTACTTC. This sequence encodes CASSFETGEQYF. Drawing the rest from reference TRBV11-1 and TRBJ2-7, the complete variable domain is EAEVAQSPRYKITEKSQAVAFWCDPISGHATLYWYRQILGQGPELLVQFQDESVVDDSQLPKDRFSAERLKGVDSTLKIQPAELGDSAMYLCASSFETGEQYFGPGTRLTVT.

This CDR3 is CASSPVIDSLAFF. The CDR3 bases are TGTGCCAGCTCACCAGTAATCGACTCCCTAGCTTTCTTT. V usage is TRBV18 and J usage is TRBJ1-1; D remains unclear. Trimming removed 2 bases at V and 10 bases at J, with 14 bases between. CDR1 and CDR2 from the germline V gene are KGHSH and LQKENI. The CDR3 sequence is 13 residues long.

This clone was observed once. The V call is TRBV7-2, the J call TRBJ1-4, with 12 bases matching TRBD1. Losses at the gene ends were 3 bases for V and 8 bases for J; bases not matched to a gene: 10. From germline, CDR1 is SGHTA and CDR2 FQGNSA. The CDR3 loop spans 17 amino acids. This CDR3 reads CASSLGQGAIKGEKLFF. DNA of the CDR3: TGTGCCAGCAGCTTGGGACAGGGGGCGATTAAAGGGGAAAAACTGTTTTTT.

The V call is TRBV4-1, the J call TRBJ1-6; D unclear. The CDR3 consists of 17 residues. The V end was cut by 0 bases, the J end by 0 bases, with 9 bases between. Per germline, CDR1 MGHRA and CDR2 YSYEKL. CDR3: CASSQEAGSSYNSPLHF. In DNA form, the CDR3 reads TGCGCCAGCAGCCAAGAGGCGGGGAGCTCCTATAATTCACCCCTCCACTTT.

The V call is TRBV18, the J call TRBJ1-1; TRBD1 matches 7 bases. Germline assignment: CDR1 KGHSH and CDR2 LQKENI. The ends lost 3 bases at V and 2 bases at J; junction bases unmatched: 9. This CDR3 spans 16 amino acids. The CDR3 here is CASSPLGGEFNTEAFF. CDR3 coding DNA: TGTGCCAGCTCACCCTTAGGGGGCGAATTTAACACTGAAGCTTTCTTT.

V usage is TRBV4-3 and J usage is TRBJ2-7; perhaps TRBD1 as D (6 bases). Germline V gene sequence: CDR1 LGHNA, CDR2 YSLEER. The V end lost 2 bases, the J end lost 6 bases, and 17 bases lay between the germline ends. The CDR3 has 15 amino acids. The CDR3 sequence: CASSQRGILGSEQYF. The CDR3 DNA reads TGCGCCAGCAGCCAAAGGGGGATCTTAGGGTCCGAGCAGTACTTC.

Here the CDR3 DNA reads TGTGCCACCAGTGATCCAGACAGTACTGGGGCCAACGTCCTGACTTTC. Translating gives CATSDPDSTGANVLTF. The V gene is TRBV24-1, the J gene TRBJ2-6; perhaps TRBD1 as D (5 bases). V lost 3 bases to trimming and J lost 2 bases, with 10 bases between them. The CDR3 is made up of 16 amino acids. The germline V gene encodes CDR1 KGHDR and CDR2 SFDVKD.

The chain links TRBV7-8 to TRBJ2-5; 8 bases agree with TRBD2. From germline, CDR1 is SGHVS and CDR2 FQNEAQ. Trimming at V came to 7 bases and at J to 4 bases, leaving 8 bases not matched to a gene. The CDR3 sequence is 14 residues long. The CDR3 sequence is CASNLSGSLETQYF. In DNA form, the CDR3 reads TGTGCCAGCAACTTGAGCGGGAGTCTAGAGACCCAGTACTTC.

V gene TRBV4-1 combines with J gene TRBJ2-7; D is perhaps TRBD1 (6 bases). The V gene lost 0 bases and the J gene lost 1 base, with 7 bases spanning the gap. The CDR3 is made up of 14 amino acids. Germline lookup yields CDR1 MGHRA and CDR2 YSYEKL. CDR3 coding DNA: TGCGCCAGCAGCCAAGATCAGGGGTCCTACGAGCAGTACTTC. This sequence encodes CASSQDQGSYEQYF.

The chain has TRBV7-2 and TRBJ2-5, with D possibly TRBD1 on 5 matching bases. Germline assignment: CDR1 SGHTA and CDR2 FQGNSA. V was cut by 1 base and J by 4 bases, with 10 bases left in between. This CDR3 contains 14 residues. The CDR3 coding sequence is TGTGCCAGCAGCTTAGATTTAGGGGTAGAGACCCAGTACTTC. Residues: CASSLDLGVETQYF.

V gene TRBV7-2 combines with J gene TRBJ1-2, with 7 nucleotides matching TRBD1. The junction had 2 bases not matched to a gene; V was cut back by 5 bases and J by 2 bases. The CDR3 is 13 amino acids. CDR1 is SGHTA, CDR2 FQGNSA, per germline. CDR3 in DNA: TGTGCCAGCAGCGAGACAGGGAACTATGGCTACACCTTC. Protein: CASSETGNYGYTF. Combining the CDR3 with reference TRBV7-2 and TRBJ1-2 gives the whole variable domain GAGVSQSPSNKVTEKGKDVELRCDPISGHTALYWYRQSLGQGLEFLIYFQGNSAPDKSGLPSDRFSAERTGGSVSTLTIQRTQQEDSAVYLCASSETGNYGYTFGSGTRLTVV.

The V and J genes are TRBV7-9 and TRBJ2-7; D may be TRBD2 (5 bases). This CDR3 has 13 residues. The germline gives CDR1 SEHNR, CDR2 FQNEAQ (reference sequence). With 5 bases removed from V and 2 bases from J, the gap between germline ends came to 10 bases. CDR3 amino acids: CASSHRETYEQYF. The CDR3 nucleotides are TGTGCCAGCAGCCACCGGGAAACCTACGAGCAGTACTTC. Variable domain in full (rest from reference TRBV7-9 and TRBJ2-7): DTGVSQNPRHKITKRGQNVTFRCDPISEHNRLYWYRQTLGQGPEFLTYFQNEAQLEKSRLLSDRFSAERPKGSFSTLEIQRTEQGDSAMYLCASSHRETYEQYFGPGTRLTVT.

Here the CDR3 reads CSVEFRVYQPQHF. The CDR3 region has the DNA TGCAGCGTTGAATTCCGGGTTTACCAGCCCCAGCATTTT. V is TRBV29-1 and J is TRBJ1-5; no clear D gene. The germline gives CDR1 SQVTM, CDR2 ANQGSEA. This CDR3 is 13 amino acids long. V lost 2 bases and J 7 bases, leaving 12 bases between the germline ends.

This clone was counted a single time. The chain uses TRBV28 and TRBJ1-2; 7 nucleotides agree with TRBD1. After removal of 10 bases from V and 1 base from J, the junction contained 6 bases not matched to a gene. The germline V gene encodes CDR1 MDHEN and CDR2 SYDVKM. The CDR3 is 13 amino acids. Here the CDR3 reads CAIRDSFNYGYTF. CDR3 DNA: TGTGCCATCAGGGACAGCTTTAACTATGGCTACACCTTC.

The rearrangement uses TRBV5-4 and TRBJ2-7, with D possibly being TRBD2 (6 bases). CDR1 SGHNT and CDR2 YYREEE come from the germline V gene (reference sequence). The ends were cut back, 3 bases at V and 2 bases at J, with 12 bases in the middle. The CDR3 extends over 14 amino acids. CDR3 in amino acids: CASSWDSSPYEQYF. The CDR3 DNA sequence: TGTGCCAGCAGCTGGGACTCGTCGCCCTACGAGCAGTACTTC. The full variable domain, rest sourced from reference TRBV5-4 and TRBJ2-7, is ETGVTQSPTHLIKTRGQQVTLRCSSQSGHNTVSWYQQALGQGPQFIFQYYREEENGRGNFPPRFSGLQFPNYSSELNVNALELDDSALYLCASSWDSSPYEQYFGPGTRLTVT.

The chain recombines TRBV6-5 with TRBJ2-7, with D possibly being TRBD1 (5 bases). Germline CDR1 is MNHEY and CDR2 is SVGAGI. This CDR3 has 12 residues. Trimming pared 8 bases from V and 1 base from J, leaving 9 bases between. The CDR3 is CASGAGSYEQYF. DNA for the CDR3: TGTGCCAGCGGGGCAGGGTCCTACGAGCAGTACTTC.

The V call is TRBV4-1, the J call TRBJ2-1; 9 nucleotides agree with TRBD2. Per germline, CDR1 MGHRA and CDR2 YSYEKL. After removal of 2 bases from V and 4 bases from J, the junction contained 6 bases not matched to a gene. This CDR3 comprises 16 residues. The CDR3, as DNA: TGCGCCAGCAGCCAACAAAGCGGGGGGTCATACAATGAGCAGTTCTTC. Its translation: CASSQQSGGSYNEQFF.

This clone was counted once. In nucleotides, the CDR3 is TGTGCCAGTAGTATGGGACAGGGGGGTTACGCGCAGTATTTT. Its translation is CASSMGQGGYAQYF. V and J are TRBV19 and TRBJ2-3, with TRBD1 identical over 11 bases. This CDR3 spans 14 amino acids. CDR1 is LNHDA and CDR2 is SQIVND in the germline V gene (reference sequence). V dropped 3 bases and J dropped 10; count of bases not matched to a gene: 6.

The CDR3 sequence: CASSQPGGVETQYF. CDR3 nucleotide sequence: TGTGCCAGCAGCCAGCCCGGGGGGGTAGAGACCCAGTACTTC. V usage is TRBV7-9 and J usage is TRBJ2-5, with 8 nucleotides matching TRBD2. In germline, CDR1 is SEHNR, CDR2 FQNEAQ (reference sequence). V shed 5 bases, J shed 4 bases, and the junction held 6 bases outside the gene matches. The CDR3 is made up of 14 amino acids.

This chain connects TRBV4-2 to TRBJ2-6; D unclear. This CDR3 region has 18 residues. Germline CDR1 LGHNA, CDR2 YNFKEQ. V was shortened by 0 bases and J by 2 bases, with 14 bases between the two germline ends. This CDR3 reads CASSQEYGRRAGANVLTF. CDR3 bases: TGTGCCAGCAGCCAAGAATACGGCAGGCGAGCTGGGGCCAACGTCCTGACTTTC.

V and J are TRBV19 and TRBJ1-3, with 7 bases matching TRBD1. CDR1 is LNHDA and CDR2 is SQIVND in the germline V gene (reference sequence). This CDR3 is 15 amino acids long. Germline trimming cut 6 bases from V and 0 bases from J; bases unmatched to any gene: 5. The CDR3 DNA follows: TGTGCCAGTAGCCTGACAGGGAGCTCTGGAAACACCATATATTTT. Encoded protein: CASSLTGSSGNTIYF.

The V gene is TRBV10-3, the J gene TRBJ2-7; 7 nucleotides align to TRBD1. V trimming: 0 bases; J trimming: 1 base; junction bases outside the gene matches: 0. This CDR3 has 14 amino acids. The germline CDR1 and CDR2 sequences are ENHRY and SYGVKD. The CDR3 DNA reads TGTGCCATCAGTGAGTCGGACAGGTCCTACGAGCAGTACTTC. Translating it yields CAISESDRSYEQYF.